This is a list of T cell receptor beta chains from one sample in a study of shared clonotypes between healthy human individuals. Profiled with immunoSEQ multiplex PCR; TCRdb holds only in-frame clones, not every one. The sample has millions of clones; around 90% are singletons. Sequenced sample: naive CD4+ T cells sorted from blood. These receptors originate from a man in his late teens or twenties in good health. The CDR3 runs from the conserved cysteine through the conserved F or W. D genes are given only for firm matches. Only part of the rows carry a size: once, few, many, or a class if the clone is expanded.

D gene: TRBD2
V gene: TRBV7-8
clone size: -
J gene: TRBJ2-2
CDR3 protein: CASGTSVFGELFF
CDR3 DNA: TGTGCCAGCGGGACTAGCGTTTTCGGGGAGCTGTTTTTT

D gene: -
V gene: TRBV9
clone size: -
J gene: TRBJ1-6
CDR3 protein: CASSVGRGSDNSPLHF
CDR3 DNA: TGTGCCAGCAGCGTAGGTAGGGGTAGCGATAATTCACCCCTCCACTTT

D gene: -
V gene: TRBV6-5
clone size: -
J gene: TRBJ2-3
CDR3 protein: CASSYEAGSLTDTQYF
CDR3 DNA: TGTGCCAGCAGTTACGAGGCAGGGTCGCTCACAGATACGCAGTATTTT

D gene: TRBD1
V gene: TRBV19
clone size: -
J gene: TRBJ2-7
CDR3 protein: CASSRGGLGQGANYYEQYF
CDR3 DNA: TGTGCCAGTAGTAGGGGAGGTTTGGGACAGGGGGCCAACTACTACGAGCAGTACTTC

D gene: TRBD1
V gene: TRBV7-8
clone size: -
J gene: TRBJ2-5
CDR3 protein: CASSLAAGTGWETQYF
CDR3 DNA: TGTGCCAGCAGCTTAGCTGCCGGGACAGGGTGGGAGACCCAGTACTTC

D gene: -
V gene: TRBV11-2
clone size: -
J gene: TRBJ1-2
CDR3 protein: CASSSKGPNYGYTF
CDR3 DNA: TGTGCCAGCAGCTCGAAAGGACCTAACTATGGCTACACCTTC

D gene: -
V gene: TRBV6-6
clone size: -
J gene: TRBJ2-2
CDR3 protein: CASSQTYFGELFF
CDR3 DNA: TGTGCCAGCAGTCAAACCTATTTCGGGGAGCTGTTTTTT

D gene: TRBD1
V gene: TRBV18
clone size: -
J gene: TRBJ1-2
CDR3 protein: CASSPSGQGGYGYTF
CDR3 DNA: TGTGCCAGCTCACCATCGGGACAGGGAGGCTATGGCTACACCTTC

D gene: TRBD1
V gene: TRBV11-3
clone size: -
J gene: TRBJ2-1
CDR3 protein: CASSLDGTGFSYNEQFF
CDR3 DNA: TGTGCCAGCAGCTTAGACGGGACAGGGTTCTCCTACAATGAGCAGTTCTTC

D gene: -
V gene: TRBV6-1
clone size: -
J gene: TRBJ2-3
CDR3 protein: CATLWGAGTDTQYF
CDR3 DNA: TGTGCCACCCTATGGGGGGCGGGCACAGATACGCAGTATTTT

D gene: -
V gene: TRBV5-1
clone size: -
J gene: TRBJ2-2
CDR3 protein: CASSLAPTDLAGELFF
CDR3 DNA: TGCGCCAGCAGCTTGGCCCCGACAGACCTGGCCGGGGAGCTGTTTTTT

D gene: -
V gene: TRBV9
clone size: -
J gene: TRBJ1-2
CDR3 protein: CASSVAGGGYTF
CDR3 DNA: TGTGCCAGCAGCGTGGCGGGGGGAGGCTACACCTTC

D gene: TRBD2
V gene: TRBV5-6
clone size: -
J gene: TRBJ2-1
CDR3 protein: CASSFGPTSGGNNEQFF
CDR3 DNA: TGTGCCAGCAGCTTTGGCCCGACTAGCGGGGGCAACAATGAGCAGTTCTTC

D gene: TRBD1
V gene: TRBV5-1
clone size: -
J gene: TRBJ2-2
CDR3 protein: CASSLGTGIGELFF
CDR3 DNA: TGCGCCAGCAGCTTAGGGACAGGGATCGGGGAGCTGTTTTTT

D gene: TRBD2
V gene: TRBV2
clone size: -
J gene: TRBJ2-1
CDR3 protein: CASSGGVERSNEQFF
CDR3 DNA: TGTGCCAGCAGCGGGGGGGTAGAGAGGTCTAATGAGCAGTTCTTC

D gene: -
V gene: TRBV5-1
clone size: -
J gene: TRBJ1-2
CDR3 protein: CASSPGNYGYTF
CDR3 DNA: TGCGCCAGCAGTCCGGGTAACTATGGCTACACCTTC

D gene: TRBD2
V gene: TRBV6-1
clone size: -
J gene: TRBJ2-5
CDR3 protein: CASSERLAGVETQYF
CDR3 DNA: TGTGCCAGCAGTGAAAGGCTAGCGGGGGTTGAGACCCAGTACTTC

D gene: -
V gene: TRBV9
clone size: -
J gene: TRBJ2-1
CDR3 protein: CASSVAGLAEQFF
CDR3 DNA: TGTGCCAGCAGCGTAGCTGGGCTGGCGGAGCAGTTCTTC

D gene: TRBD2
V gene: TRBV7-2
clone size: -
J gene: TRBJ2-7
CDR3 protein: CASSIGLAGSYEQYF
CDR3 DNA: TGTGCCAGCAGTATTGGACTAGCGGGCTCCTACGAGCAGTACTTC

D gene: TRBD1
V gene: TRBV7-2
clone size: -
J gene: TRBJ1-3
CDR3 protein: CASSLAGTGVHTIYF
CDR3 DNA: TGTGCCAGCAGCTTAGCCGGGACAGGGGTTCACACCATATATTTT

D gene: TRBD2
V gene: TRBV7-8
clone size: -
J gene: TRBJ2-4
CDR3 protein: CASSGNEGGENIQYF
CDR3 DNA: TGTGCCAGCAGCGGGAATGAGGGAGGGGAAAACATTCAGTACTTC

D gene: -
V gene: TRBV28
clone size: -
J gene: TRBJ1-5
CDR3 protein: CASTQTGDQGQGNQPQHF
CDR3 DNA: TGTGCCAGCACGCAAACGGGGGATCAGGGTCAAGGCAATCAGCCCCAGCATTTT

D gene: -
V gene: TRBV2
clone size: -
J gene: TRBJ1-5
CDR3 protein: CASREQASNQPQHF
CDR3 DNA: TGTGCCAGCAGGGAACAGGCATCCAATCAGCCCCAGCATTTT

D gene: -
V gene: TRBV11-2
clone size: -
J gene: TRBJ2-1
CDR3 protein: CASSPPWDYNEQFF
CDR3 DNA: TGTGCCAGCAGCCCTCCGTGGGATTACAATGAGCAGTTCTTC

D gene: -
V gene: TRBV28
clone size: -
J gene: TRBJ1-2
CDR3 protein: CASSSTGRYGYTF
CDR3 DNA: TGTGCCAGCAGTTCAACAGGACGCTATGGCTACACCTTC

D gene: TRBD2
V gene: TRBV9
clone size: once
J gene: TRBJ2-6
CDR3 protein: CASSGVGGAGANVLTF
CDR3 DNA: TGTGCCAGCAGCGGCGTCGGGGGGGCCGGGGCCAACGTCCTGACTTTC

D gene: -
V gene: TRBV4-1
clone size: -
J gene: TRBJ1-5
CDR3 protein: CASSQYRQDQPQHF
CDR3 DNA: TGCGCCAGCAGCCAATACAGGCAGGATCAGCCCCAGCATTTT

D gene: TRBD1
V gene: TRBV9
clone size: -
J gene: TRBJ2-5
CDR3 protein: CASSVATRGGFGQETQYF
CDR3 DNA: TGTGCCAGCAGCGTAGCTACACGAGGGGGCTTTGGACAAGAGACCCAGTACTTC

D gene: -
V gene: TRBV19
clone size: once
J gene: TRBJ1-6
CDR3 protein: CASSGPTGSYNSPLHF
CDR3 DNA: TGTGCCAGTAGTGGGCCGACAGGCTCCTATAATTCACCCCTCCACTTT

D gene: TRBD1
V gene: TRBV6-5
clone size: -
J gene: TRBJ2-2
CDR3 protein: CASSDRVGELFF
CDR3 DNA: TGTGCCAGCAGCGACAGGGTCGGGGAGCTGTTTTTT

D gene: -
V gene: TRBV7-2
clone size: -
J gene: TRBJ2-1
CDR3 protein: CASSLGREYEQFF
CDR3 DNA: TGTGCCAGCAGCTTAGGCAGGGAGTATGAGCAGTTCTTC

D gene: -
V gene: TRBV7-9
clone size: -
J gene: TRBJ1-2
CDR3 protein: CASSLITGNGYTF
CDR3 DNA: TGTGCCAGCAGCTTAATTACGGGAAATGGCTACACCTTC

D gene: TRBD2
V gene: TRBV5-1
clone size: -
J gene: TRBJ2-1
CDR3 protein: CASRTSGGNEQFF
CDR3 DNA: TGCGCCAGCAGGACTAGCGGGGGGAATGAGCAGTTCTTC

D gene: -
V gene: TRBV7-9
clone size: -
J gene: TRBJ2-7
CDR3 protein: CASSLGQGATYEQYF
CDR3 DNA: TGTGCCAGCAGCTTAGGGCAGGGAGCTACCTACGAGCAGTACTTC

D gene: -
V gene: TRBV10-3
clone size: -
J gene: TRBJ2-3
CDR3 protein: CAISGGGTQYF
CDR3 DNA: TGTGCCATCAGTGGGGGCGGCACGCAGTATTTT

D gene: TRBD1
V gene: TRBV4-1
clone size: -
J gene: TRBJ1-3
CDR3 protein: CASSSPGTGTGNTIYF
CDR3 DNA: TGCGCCAGCAGCTCCCCCGGGACAGGGACTGGAAACACCATATATTTT

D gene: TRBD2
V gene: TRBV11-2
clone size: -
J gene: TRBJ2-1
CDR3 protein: CASSLDGGEEFF
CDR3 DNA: TGTGCCAGCAGCTTAGACGGGGGGGAGGAGTTCTTC

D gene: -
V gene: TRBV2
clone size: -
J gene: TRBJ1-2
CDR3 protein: CASSEARNYGYTF
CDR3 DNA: TGTGCCAGCAGTGAGGCCAGAAACTATGGCTACACCTTC

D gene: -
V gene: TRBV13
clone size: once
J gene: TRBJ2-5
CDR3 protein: CASSSTGFFRRQETQYF
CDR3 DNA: TGTGCCAGCAGCTCCACCGGATTCTTTCGACGGCAAGAGACCCAGTACTTC

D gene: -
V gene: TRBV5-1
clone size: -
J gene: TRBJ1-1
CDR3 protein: CASSLNGVGNTEAFF
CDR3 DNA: TGCGCCAGCAGCTTGAACGGGGTGGGGAACACTGAAGCTTTCTTT

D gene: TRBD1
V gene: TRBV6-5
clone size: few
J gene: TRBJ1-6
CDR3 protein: CASRGQGNPPLHF
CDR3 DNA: TGTGCCAGCAGGGGACAGGGAAATCCACCCCTCCACTTT

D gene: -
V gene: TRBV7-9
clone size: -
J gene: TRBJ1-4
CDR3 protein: CASSFRRADLEKLFF
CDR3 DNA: TGTGCCAGCAGCTTTAGACGGGCGGACCTCGAAAAACTGTTTTTT

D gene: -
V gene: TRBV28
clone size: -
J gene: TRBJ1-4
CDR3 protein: CASSLLPAENDEKLFF
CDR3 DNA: TGTGCCAGCAGTTTATTACCCGCAGAAAACGATGAAAAACTGTTTTTT

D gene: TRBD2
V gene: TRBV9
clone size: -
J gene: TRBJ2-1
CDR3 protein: CASSALPTSGRGNEQFF
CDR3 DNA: TGTGCCAGCAGCGCCCTACCGACTAGCGGGAGGGGGAATGAGCAGTTCTTC

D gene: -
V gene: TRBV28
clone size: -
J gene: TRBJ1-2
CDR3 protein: CASSLRLDYGYTF
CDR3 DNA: TGTGCCAGCAGTTTACGATTGGACTATGGCTACACCTTC